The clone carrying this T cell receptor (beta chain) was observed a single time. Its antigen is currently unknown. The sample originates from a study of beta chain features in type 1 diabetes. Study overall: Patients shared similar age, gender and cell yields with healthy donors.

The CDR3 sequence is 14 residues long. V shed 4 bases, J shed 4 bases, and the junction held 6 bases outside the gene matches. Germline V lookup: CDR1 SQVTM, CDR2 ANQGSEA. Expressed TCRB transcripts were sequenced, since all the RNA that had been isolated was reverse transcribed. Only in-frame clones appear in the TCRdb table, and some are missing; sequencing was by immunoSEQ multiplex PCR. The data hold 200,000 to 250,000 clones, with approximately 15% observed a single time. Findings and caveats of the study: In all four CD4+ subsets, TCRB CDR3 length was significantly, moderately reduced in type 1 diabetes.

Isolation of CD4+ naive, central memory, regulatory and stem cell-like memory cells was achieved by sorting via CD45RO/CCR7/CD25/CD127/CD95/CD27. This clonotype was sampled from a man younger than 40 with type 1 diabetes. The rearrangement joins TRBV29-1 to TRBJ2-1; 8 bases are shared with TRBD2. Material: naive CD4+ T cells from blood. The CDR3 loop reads CSVATSEVYNEQFF. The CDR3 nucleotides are TGCAGCGTTGCGACTAGCGAAGTTTACAATGAGCAGTTCTTC.